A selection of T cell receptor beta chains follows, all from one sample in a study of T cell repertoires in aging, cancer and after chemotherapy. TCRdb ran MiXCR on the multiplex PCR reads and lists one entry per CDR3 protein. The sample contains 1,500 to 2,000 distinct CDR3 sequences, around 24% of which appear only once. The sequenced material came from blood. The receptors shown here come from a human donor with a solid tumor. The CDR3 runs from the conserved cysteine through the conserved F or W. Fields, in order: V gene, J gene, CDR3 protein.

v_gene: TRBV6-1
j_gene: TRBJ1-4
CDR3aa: CASTQDWGGEKLFF

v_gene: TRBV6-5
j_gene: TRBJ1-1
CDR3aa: CASSYSKWGGTEAFF

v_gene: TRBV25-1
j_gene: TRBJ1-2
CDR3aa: CASSEGVAGGSGYTF

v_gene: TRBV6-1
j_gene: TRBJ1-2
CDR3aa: CASNMGEFYGYTF

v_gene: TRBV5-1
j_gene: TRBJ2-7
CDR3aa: CASSLDGAYEQYF

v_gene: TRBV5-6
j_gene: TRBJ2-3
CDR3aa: CASSSYPWTESPTDTQYF

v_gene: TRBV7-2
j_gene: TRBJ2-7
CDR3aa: CASSFQRRYEQYF

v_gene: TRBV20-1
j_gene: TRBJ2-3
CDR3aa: CSAPSGASTDTQYF

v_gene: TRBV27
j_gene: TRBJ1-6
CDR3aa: CASTKVGGSSYNSPLHF

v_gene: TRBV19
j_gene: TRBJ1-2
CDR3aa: CASRTGQGRNYGYTF

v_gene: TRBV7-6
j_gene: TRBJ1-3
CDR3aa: CASSLMGTDSGNTIYF

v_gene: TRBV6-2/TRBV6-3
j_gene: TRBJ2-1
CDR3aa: CASRTRGNPYNEQFF

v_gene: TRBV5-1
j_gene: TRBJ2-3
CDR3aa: CASSLEQSTDTQYF

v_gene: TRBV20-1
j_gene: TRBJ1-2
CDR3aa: CSANRDSYGYTF